The rows below give T cell receptor beta chains drawn from one sample of a study of blood T cell repertoires in COVID-19. Clones were read by immunoSEQ multiplex PCR, and TCRdb kept only the in-frame ones, dropping some. The sample consists of 250,000 to 300,000 clones, over 80% of them appearing once. Input material: peripheral blood. Receptor source: a man aged 55-75 years who had recovered from COVID-19. CDR3s include the opening cysteine and the closing phenylalanine or tryptophan. Each record gives: CDR3 protein, D gene, V gene, J gene. D genes are given only for firm matches.

CASNKARTSVNEQFF	TRBD2	TRBV5-8	TRBJ2-1
CASSLMGAGPEFF	.	TRBV7-8	TRBJ2-1
CASSPGQELETQYF	TRBD1	TRBV2	TRBJ2-5
CASRTSGTSYEQYF	TRBD2	TRBV5-6	TRBJ2-7
CASSEAASRQETQYF	.	TRBV2	TRBJ2-5
CASILLAGNTANEQFF	TRBD2	TRBV11-2	TRBJ2-1
CASSAAGRGYTF	.	TRBV6-5	TRBJ1-2
CASRPDRSTNYGYTF	.	TRBV19	TRBJ1-2
CASSASSGGFGETQYF	TRBD2	TRBV11-3	TRBJ2-5
CASSLRQANPGGYTF	.	TRBV18	TRBJ1-2
CASSLLAGPSYNEQFF	TRBD2	TRBV11-2	TRBJ2-1
CASSERTLEKLFF	.	TRBV2	TRBJ1-4
CASSLVPLTGTSTDTQYF	TRBD1	TRBV5-6	TRBJ2-3
CASSTQTGGADTQYF	TRBD1	TRBV9	TRBJ2-3
CASDPGGKMEQYF	TRBD1	TRBV6-6	TRBJ2-7
CASSRGRSTDTQYF	.	TRBV27	TRBJ2-3
CASSPVGRWAEAFF	.	TRBV5-4	TRBJ1-1
CASSQGATNYGYTF	.	TRBV3-1/TRBV3-2	TRBJ1-2
CASKRGASNEQFF	.	TRBV19	TRBJ2-1
CASSTHSEQYF	.	TRBV6-6	TRBJ2-7
CATSDRHKETQYF	.	TRBV24-1	TRBJ2-5
CASSPEGYEQYF	.	TRBV7-2	TRBJ2-7
CASSEALGLYEQYF	.	TRBV2	TRBJ2-7
CASNKLTGGVYGYTF	TRBD1	TRBV19	TRBJ1-2
CASSKGPLPGRGTEAFF	.	TRBV21-1	TRBJ1-1